This TCR beta chain was observed in a study of T cell responses to AZD1222 COVID-19 vaccine. In regard to this clone: Its antigen is not known.

This CDR3 spans 15 amino acids. Trimming stripped 0 bases from V and 3 bases from J, with 10 bases between. From germline, CDR1 is LGHNA and CDR2 YSLEER. The method was immunoSEQ multiplex PCR; TCRdb's version includes in-frame clones alone and lacks a portion of them. This table has about 78,000 clones, about nine tenths appearing once. Study results and caveats: Sampling captured repertoires only after the peak T cell response. In the spike-specific TCR repertoire, nearly half reportedly target unmutated variant regions.

The chain recombines TRBV4-3 with TRBJ2-3; D ambiguous. The sample was peripheral blood, taken 28 days after the second AZD1222 dose. This TCR was sampled from an adult who received the AZD1222 COVID-19 vaccine. CDR3 DNA sequence: TGCGCCAGCAGCCAAGATGGCAGCAGAACAGATACGCAGTATTTT. This sequence encodes CASSQDGSRTDTQYF.